This passage covers 27 T cell receptor beta chains from one sample sequenced in a study of T cell responses to AZD1222 COVID-19 vaccine. Profiling relied on immunoSEQ multiplex PCR, and the TCRdb table lists in-frame clones only, not all of them. The sample includes 150,000 to 200,000 clones, 85% to 95% of them seen just once. This specimen was peripheral blood, taken on day 0 of AZD1222 vaccination. These receptor sequences come from an adult in good health.

The chain carries TRBV19 and TRBJ1-1, with TRBD1 as a possible D gene (5 bases). V was trimmed by 3 bases and J by 5 bases, leaving 19 bases between them. Germline V lookup: CDR1 LNHDA, CDR2 SQIVND (reference sequence). The CDR3 consists of 16 residues. The CDR3 is CASSIPSLGRVTEAFF. CDR3 coding DNA: TGTGCCAGTAGTATCCCCTCGTTGGGGCGGGTTACTGAAGCTTTCTTT.

The V gene is TRBV3-1 (or the pseudogene TRBV3-2), the J gene TRBJ2-2; 12 nucleotides align to TRBD2. V gave up 5 bases and J gave up 3 bases; unmatched junction bases: 10. The CDR3 length is 18 residues. Per germline, CDR1 LGHDT and CDR2 YNNKEL (reference sequence). CDR3 sequence (DNA): TGTGCCAGCAGCGCGCCGCCCGGACTAGCGGGGTACACCGGGGAGCTGTTTTTT. Its translation is CASSAPPGLAGYTGELFF.

This sequence joins TRBV7-8 and TRBJ1-4, with 7 positions matching TRBD1. The length of the CDR3 is 16 residues. With V trimmed by 0 bases and J by 6 bases, 7 bases remained unmatched. Germline V gene data show CDR1 as SGHVS and CDR2 as FQNEAQ. The CDR3 protein is CASSLAVRGMDEKLFF. CDR3 nucleotides: TGTGCCAGCAGCTTAGCAGTCAGGGGGATGGATGAAAAACTGTTTTTT.

The chain joins TRBV19 to TRBJ1-1, with D hard to call. Trimming took 6 bases from V and 0 from J, leaving 14 bases between them. Germline V gives CDR1 LNHDA, CDR2 SQIVND (reference sequence). The CDR3 spans 15 residues. The CDR3, as DNA: TGTGCCAGTAGACGGACCGCCACTCTGAACACTGAAGCTTTCTTT. It codes for CASRRTATLNTEAFF. Based on the CDR3 plus reference TRBV19 and TRBJ1-1, the full variable domain is DGGITQSPKYLFRKEGQNVTLSCEQNLNHDAMYWYRQDPGQGLRLIYYSQIVNDFQKGDIAEGYSVSREKKESFPLTVTSAQKNPTAFYLCASRRTATLNTEAFFGQGTRLTVV.

The chain's CDR3 is CASSHRINGYTF. CDR3 nucleotides: TGTGCCAGTAGTCACAGGATCAATGGCTACACCTTC. J is TRBJ1-2 and V is TRBV19; a weak D match, TRBD1 (5 bases). Germline loops: CDR1 LNHDA, CDR2 SQIVND (reference sequence). CDR3 size: 12 residues. Trimming pared 5 bases from V and 6 bases from J, leaving 10 bases between.

This chain uses TRBV7-8 with TRBJ1-2; TRBD1 matches 10 bases. The CDR3 is 14 amino acids. Germline CDR1 is SGHVS and CDR2 is FQNEAQ. After removal of 1 base from V and 4 bases from J, the junction contained 0 bases not matched to a gene. The CDR3 loop is CASSLGTGGYGYTF. CDR3 in DNA: TGTGCCAGCAGCTTAGGGACAGGGGGCTATGGCTACACCTTC.

The chain has TRBV28 and TRBJ1-5; possibly TRBD1 for D (6 bases). Germline assignment: CDR1 MDHEN and CDR2 SYDVKM. The CDR3 totals 15 residues. Trimming cost V 4 bases and J 6 bases, with 16 bases left between them. The CDR3 spells CASSSLGGAGQPQHF. DNA of the CDR3: TGTGCCAGCAGTTCCTTGGGGGGGGCAGGTCAGCCCCAGCATTTT.

In its sample, this clone was seen once. This rearrangement joins TRBV10-2 to TRBJ2-7, with 9 nucleotides matching TRBD1. Germline V gives CDR1 WSHSY, CDR2 SAAADI. J gave up 5 bases and V 6 bases, and 8 bases lay outside the gene matches. The CDR3 is 14 amino acids. CDR3 loop: CASRRGQGSDEQYF. The CDR3 region has the DNA TGCGCCAGCAGACGGGGACAGGGTAGCGACGAGCAGTACTTC.

The chain recombines TRBV6-5 with TRBJ1-1; D unresolved. The ends were cut back, 4 bases at V and 3 bases at J, with 9 bases in the middle. The germline gives CDR1 MNHEY, CDR2 SVGAGI. The CDR3 loop spans 13 amino acids. In DNA, the CDR3 is TGTGCCAGCAGTTCACCACCTCACACTGAAGCTTTCTTT. Protein sequence: CASSSPPHTEAFF.

With regard to this clone: Additional DNA sequences in this sample encode the identical CDR3. The genes are TRBV4-3 and TRBJ2-1; 12 bases align to TRBD2. Germline values: CDR1 LGHNA, CDR2 YSLEER. Trimming took 0 bases from V and 7 from J; bases not matched to a gene: 4. The CDR3 runs 16 residues. The CDR3 loop is CASSQDPSGGVNEQFF. The DNA for the CDR3 is TGCGCCAGCAGCCAAGATCCTAGCGGGGGGGTAAATGAGCAGTTCTTC.

The genes are TRBV5-1 and TRBJ1-3; 8 bases fit TRBD1. This CDR3 contains 19 residues. The junction had 11 bases not matched to a gene; V was cut back by 0 bases and J by 0 bases. In germline, CDR1 is SGHRS, CDR2 YFSETQ. The CDR3 is CASSLAGGYRLTSGNTIYF. CDR3 nucleotides: TGCGCCAGCAGCTTGGCAGGGGGCTATAGACTTACCTCTGGAAACACCATATATTTT. Supplemented by reference TRBV5-1 and TRBJ1-3, the full variable domain reads KAGVTQTPRYLIKTRGQQVTLSCSPISGHRSVSWYQQTPGQGLQFLFEYFSETQRNKGNFPGRFSGRQFSNSRSEMNVSTLELGDSALYLCASSLAGGYRLTSGNTIYFGEGSWLTVV.

The sample holds one count of this clone. Other DNA sequences of this sample code for an identical CDR3. V gene TRBV5-1 combines with J gene TRBJ1-5; perhaps TRBD1 as D (5 bases). V was clipped by 0 bases and J by 4 bases, with 8 bases between them. CDR3 length: 14 amino acids. Per the germline V gene, CDR1 is SGHRS and CDR2 is YFSETQ. CDR3 DNA: TGCGCCAGCAGCTTGGAGGGGCAGAATCAGCCCCAGCATTTT. It is translated as CASSLEGQNQPQHF.

The rearrangement links TRBV6-1 to TRBJ1-3; D is uncertain. Germline values: CDR1 MNHNS, CDR2 SASEGT. The V end was cut by 2 bases, the J end by 4 bases, with 18 bases between. This CDR3 has 17 amino acids. DNA of the CDR3: TGTGCCAGCAGTGAATTCCTGGCCCCTTTGAGAGGAAACACCATATATTTT. Its protein product is CASSEFLAPLRGNTIYF.

CDR3 loop: CASNEIGLNTEAFF. DNA of the CDR3: TGTGCCAGCAACGAAATAGGGTTGAACACTGAAGCTTTCTTT. This sequence joins TRBV2 and TRBJ1-1; D remains unclear. The germline CDR1 and CDR2 sequences are SNHLY and FYNNEI. The length of the CDR3 is 14 residues. V lost 7 bases to trimming and J lost 0 bases, with 12 bases between them.

The chain uses TRBV6-5 and TRBJ1-2, with 7 nucleotides matching TRBD1. J was trimmed by 8 bases and V by 8 bases; bases with no gene match: 8. This CDR3 contains 12 residues. Looked up from germline, CDR1 is MNHEY and CDR2 is SVGAGI. As DNA, the CDR3 is TGTGCCAGCCGTAGGGGGGACAGCGGCTACACCTTC. Translating it yields CASRRGDSGYTF.

The chain couples TRBV20-1 to TRBJ1-3, with unresolved D. With 3 bases removed from V and 2 bases from J, the gap between germline ends came to 8 bases. This CDR3 is built from 13 residues. Germline V gene data show CDR1 as DFQATT and CDR2 as SNEGSKA (reference sequence). The CDR3 sequence: CSASLAAGNTIYF. DNA for the CDR3: TGCAGTGCTAGTTTGGCAGCTGGAAACACCATATATTTT.

This chain links TRBV7-9 with TRBJ1-2, with 7 bases matching TRBD1. Germline CDR1 is SEHNR and CDR2 is FQNEAQ (reference sequence). V lost 5 bases and J lost 1; bases outside the gene matches: 7. The CDR3 is 15 residues long. CDR3: CASSGQEFLNYGYTF. The CDR3 DNA reads as TGTGCCAGCAGCGGACAGGAGTTTCTTAACTATGGCTACACCTTC.

The chain combines TRBV3-1 (or the pseudogene TRBV3-2) with TRBJ2-7, with D possibly TRBD1 on 6 matching bases. V shed 4 bases and J shed 0 bases, with 10 bases lying between them. This CDR3 region has 14 residues. The germline CDR1 and CDR2 sequences are LGHDT and YNNKEL (reference sequence). In DNA form, the CDR3 reads TGTGCCAGCAGCCCCGGACAGAGCTCCTACGAGCAGTACTTC. It specifies CASSPGQSSYEQYF.

This chain links TRBV19 with TRBJ2-7, with a weak D call TRBD1 (6 bases). The germline gives CDR1 LNHDA, CDR2 SQIVND (reference sequence). The V and J ends lost 4 bases and 1 base respectively, with 8 bases between them. The CDR3 consists of 13 residues. The CDR3, as DNA: TGTGCCAGTAGTACAGGGGTTTCCTACGAGCAGTACTTC. Its protein is CASSTGVSYEQYF.

The rearrangement links TRBV28 to TRBJ1-2, with unresolved D. The germline CDR1 and CDR2 sequences are MDHEN and SYDVKM. Between the trimmed V and J ends, which lost 5 bases and 4 bases, there was a span of 20 bases. The CDR3 runs to 16 residues. CDR3 amino acids: CASSVRSVVIGYGYTF. CDR3 DNA sequence: TGTGCCAGCAGTGTCAGGAGTGTAGTTATCGGCTATGGCTACACCTTC.

CDR3 DNA sequence: TGTGCCAGCAGTGTAAACAGGGGGGGATCTGAAGCTTTCTTT. It specifies CASSVNRGGSEAFF. This rearrangement joins TRBV2 to TRBJ1-1; 8 positions match TRBD1. The CDR3 runs to 14 residues. V shed 4 bases, J shed 6 bases, and the junction held 7 bases outside the gene matches. The germline V gene has CDR1 SNHLY and CDR2 FYNNEI.

The chain has TRBV20-1 and TRBJ2-7, with D tentatively TRBD1 (5 bases). The CDR3 loop spans 11 amino acids. V was cut by 6 bases and J by 7 bases, with 13 bases left in between. The germline gives CDR1 DFQATT, CDR2 SNEGSKA (reference sequence). CDR3 in amino acids: CSAIQGGEQYF. The CDR3 DNA is TGCAGTGCGATCCAGGGTGGAGAGCAGTACTTC.

With respect to this clone: This sample also contains other DNA sequences that code for the same CDR3. The chain uses TRBV30 and TRBJ1-4, with 9 bases identical to TRBD1. V lost 1 base and J lost 8; bases outside the gene matches: 2. CDR1 and CDR2 (germline): GTSNPN, SVGIG (reference sequence). The CDR3 runs 13 residues. The CDR3 DNA reads as TGTGCCTGGAGTGGACAGGGGGGAGAAAAACTGTTTTTT. Its translation: CAWSGQGGEKLFF. Complete variable domain (other parts from reference TRBV30 and TRBJ1-4): SQTIHQWPATLVQPVGSPLSLECTVEGTSNPNLYWYRQAAGRGLQLLFYSVGIGQISSEVPQNLSASRPQDRQFILSSKKLLLSDSGFYLCAWSGQGGEKLFFGSGTQLSVL.

V usage is TRBV18 and J usage is TRBJ1-2, with 7 nucleotides matching TRBD1. The V and J ends lost 6 bases and 5 bases, in that order; junction bases with no gene match: 9. The CDR3 is 14 residues long. Germline CDR1 is KGHSH and CDR2 is LQKENI. CDR3 sequence (DNA): TGTGCCAGCTCTCAGCGACAGGGAGTTTATGGCTACACCTTC. This codes for CASSQRQGVYGYTF.

The chain is built from TRBV28 and TRBJ1-4, with D possibly TRBD1 on 6 matching bases. The CDR3 extends over 15 amino acids. Trimming cost V 7 bases and J 5 bases, with 17 bases left between them. Germline V lookup: CDR1 MDHEN, CDR2 SYDVKM. The CDR3 protein is CASKVGGTLNEKLFF. The CDR3 bases are TGTGCCAGCAAAGTCGGCGGGACATTGAATGAAAAACTGTTTTTT. Complete variable domain (other parts from reference TRBV28 and TRBJ1-4): DVKVTQSSRYLVKRTGEKVFLECVQDMDHENMFWYRQDPGLGLRLIYFSYDVKMKEKGDIPEGYSVSREKKERFSLILESASTNQTSMYLCASKVGGTLNEKLFFGSGTQLSVL.

The CDR3 nucleotides are TGTGCCACCAGTGATTTGATGTCGGCGGACAATGAGCAGTTCTTC. Protein: CATSDLMSADNEQFF. The rearrangement links TRBV24-1 to TRBJ2-1; D is undetermined. V lost 0 bases to trimming and J lost 5 bases, with 10 bases between them. The CDR3 covers 15 residues. The germline V gene encodes CDR1 KGHDR and CDR2 SFDVKD.

J is TRBJ1-1 and V is TRBV18; 9 bases line up with TRBD1. V was clipped by 4 bases and J by 2 bases; unmatched bases: 5. CDR3 size: 15 residues. CDR1 and CDR2 from the germline V gene are KGHSH and LQKENI. This CDR3 is CASSLSGQGNTEAFF. The CDR3 DNA is TGTGCCAGCTCACTATCGGGACAGGGTAACACTGAAGCTTTCTTT.